These 12 T cell receptor beta chains originate from one sample sequenced in a study of beta chain features in type 1 diabetes. Overall study results and limits: In every one of the four CD4+ subsets, TCRB CDR3s were moderately but significantly shorter in Type 1 diabetes patients.

No antigens are known for them. Expressed TCRB transcripts were sequenced after all isolated RNA was converted to cDNA. TCRdb's copy holds only in-frame clones and misses some; the assay was immunoSEQ multiplex PCR. The sample contains hundreds of thousands of clones, about 14% of which appear only once. Sequencing was performed on naive CD4+ T cells from blood. The source of these receptors is a man aged 18-30 years with type 1 diabetes.

The V and J genes are TRBV10-3 and TRBJ2-3, with a possible D match to TRBD1 (6 bases). Germline-derived CDR1 and CDR2 are ENHRY and SYGVKD. CDR3 length: 15 amino acids. Trimming left V 7 bases short and J 2 bases short, with 16 bases between. DNA of the CDR3: TGTGCCATCATTCGGGACACCACATCCACAGATACGCAGTATTTT. As protein: CAIIRDTTSTDTQYF.

The chain is built from TRBV6-5 and TRBJ2-7, with D perhaps given as TRBD1 or TRBD2 (5 bases each). The CDR3 runs 14 residues. Germline lookup yields CDR1 MNHEY and CDR2 SVGAGI. V was shortened by 6 bases and J by 2 bases, with 14 bases between the two germline ends. The CDR3 DNA reads TGTGCCAGCAGGGAATGGGACGGCCCCTACGAGCAGTACTTC. It translates to CASREWDGPYEQYF.

This sequence joins TRBV4-2 and TRBJ2-1, with 11 nucleotides matching TRBD2. CDR1 and CDR2 from the germline V gene are LGHNA and YNFKEQ. The CDR3 spans 16 residues. Trimming took 1 base from V and 2 from J; bases not matched to a gene: 1. The CDR3 is CASSQASGRPYNEQFF. The CDR3 nucleotides are TGTGCCAGCAGCCAAGCTAGCGGGAGGCCCTACAATGAGCAGTTCTTC.

This clone turned up a few times. CDR3 residues: CASSPDRGVEKLFF. The CDR3 DNA reads as TGCGCCAGCAGCCCGGACAGGGGCGTTGAAAAACTGTTTTTT. The chain combines TRBV5-1 with TRBJ1-4, with 9 bases aligning to TRBD1. CDR3 length: 14 residues. The junction had 5 bases not matched to a gene; V was cut back by 4 bases and J by 7 bases. CDR1 is SGHRS and CDR2 is YFSETQ in the germline V gene. Drawing the rest from reference TRBV5-1 and TRBJ1-4, the complete variable domain is KAGVTQTPRYLIKTRGQQVTLSCSPISGHRSVSWYQQTPGQGLQFLFEYFSETQRNKGNFPGRFSGRQFSNSRSEMNVSTLELGDSALYLCASSPDRGVEKLFFGSGTQLSVL.

In this sample, this clone turned up a few times. The gene calls are TRBV7-6 and TRBJ2-7; D could derive from TRBD1 or TRBD2 (5 bases each). Germline values: CDR1 SGHVS, CDR2 FNYEAQ. This CDR3 has 17 residues. V was pared by 1 base and J by 2 bases, with 18 bases between. CDR3 sequence: CASSLVLYPGTAYEQYF. In DNA form, the CDR3 reads TGTGCCAGCAGCTTAGTGCTTTATCCCGGGACCGCCTACGAGCAGTACTTC.

The chain carries TRBV7-2 and TRBJ2-3; 9 nucleotides match TRBD2. The ends lost 1 base at V and 2 bases at J; junction bases unmatched: 4. This CDR3 has 16 residues. Looked up from germline, CDR1 is SGHTA and CDR2 is FQGNSA. CDR3 DNA sequence: TGTGCCAGCAGCTTAGATAGCGGGAGAGCCACAGATACGCAGTATTTT. Translating gives CASSLDSGRATDTQYF.

In its sample, this clone was seen a few times. The CDR3 nucleotides are TGTGCCAGCGGATTGGGGAACCAAGAGACCCAGTACTTC. Translating gives CASGLGNQETQYF. The chain carries TRBV7-6 and TRBJ2-5; D is unclear. The germline V gene encodes CDR1 SGHVS and CDR2 FNYEAQ. The CDR3 is 13 amino acids. Trimming stripped 8 bases from V and 0 bases from J, with 10 bases between.

J is TRBJ1-5 and V is TRBV28; D is possibly TRBD1 (5 bases). This CDR3 spans 15 amino acids. The V gene's germline CDR1 is MDHEN and CDR2 SYDVKM. The germline V and J ends were trimmed by 7 bases and 1 base, with 14 bases remaining between them. CDR3 amino acids: CASTREWASNQPQHF. CDR3 nucleotide sequence: TGTGCCAGCACCAGGGAATGGGCGAGCAATCAGCCCCAGCATTTT. The whole variable domain, filled in from reference TRBV28 and TRBJ1-5, reads DVKVTQSSRYLVKRTGEKVFLECVQDMDHENMFWYRQDPGLGLRLIYFSYDVKMKEKGDIPEGYSVSREKKERFSLILESASTNQTSMYLCASTREWASNQPQHFGDGTRLSIL.

This clone was seen only a few times. V gene TRBV5-6 combines with J gene TRBJ2-7, with D maybe TRBD1 (6 bases). Trimming shortened V by 4 bases and J by 2 bases, and 13 bases separated the two germline ends. CDR1 and CDR2 from the germline V gene are SGHDT and YYEEEE. The CDR3 loop spans 14 amino acids. CDR3 DNA: TGTGCCAGCAGCCCGGACAGTTGGACCTACGAGCAGTACTTC. It codes for CASSPDSWTYEQYF.

The genes are TRBV30 and TRBJ1-6, with a tentative D call TRBD1 (6 bases). This CDR3 contains 15 residues. The germline V gene encodes CDR1 GTSNPN and CDR2 SVGIG (reference sequence). Trimming stripped 0 bases from V and 7 bases from J, with 13 bases between. The CDR3 sequence is CAWSVGGGPNSPLHF. In nucleotides, the CDR3 is TGTGCCTGGAGTGTAGGAGGGGGGCCCAATTCACCCCTCCACTTT. The full variable domain, completed using reference TRBV30 and TRBJ1-6, is SQTIHQWPATLVQPVGSPLSLECTVEGTSNPNLYWYRQAAGRGLQLLFYSVGIGQISSEVPQNLSASRPQDRQFILSSKKLLLSDSGFYLCAWSVGGGPNSPLHFGNGTRLTVT.

The chain couples TRBV9 to TRBJ2-3; D not resolved. The CDR3 covers 15 residues. The V gene lost 0 bases and the J gene lost 4 bases, with 12 bases spanning the gap. Looked up from germline, CDR1 is SGDLS and CDR2 is YYNGEE. DNA for the CDR3: TGTGCCAGCAGCGTAGGTATAGACGTCGCAGATACGCAGTATTTT. The encoded protein is CASSVGIDVADTQYF.

This clone was counted at least ten times. The chain uses TRBV28 and TRBJ2-4; D is uncertain. Between the trimmed V and J ends, which lost 5 bases and 14 bases, there was a span of 16 bases. CDR1 and CDR2 (germline): MDHEN, SYDVKM. The CDR3 totals 12 residues. CDR3 residues: CASSTGRLGEYF. The CDR3 bases are TGTGCCAGCAGTACGGGCCGCCTCGGCGAGTACTTC.